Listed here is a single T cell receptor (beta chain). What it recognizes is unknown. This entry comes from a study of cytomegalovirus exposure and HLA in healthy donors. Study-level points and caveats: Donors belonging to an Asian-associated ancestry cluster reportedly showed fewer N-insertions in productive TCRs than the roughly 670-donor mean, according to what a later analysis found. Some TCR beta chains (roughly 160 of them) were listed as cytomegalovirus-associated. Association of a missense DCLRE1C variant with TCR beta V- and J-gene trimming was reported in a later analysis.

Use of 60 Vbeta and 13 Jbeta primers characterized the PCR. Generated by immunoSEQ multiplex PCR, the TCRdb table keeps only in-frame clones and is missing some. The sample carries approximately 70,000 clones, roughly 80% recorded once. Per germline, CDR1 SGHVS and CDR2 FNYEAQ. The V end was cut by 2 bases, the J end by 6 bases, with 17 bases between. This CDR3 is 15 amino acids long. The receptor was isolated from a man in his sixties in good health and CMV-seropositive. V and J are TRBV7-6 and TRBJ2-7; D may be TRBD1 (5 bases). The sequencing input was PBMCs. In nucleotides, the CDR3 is TGTGCCAGCAGCTTACACCAGGGCAGCGTAGGCGAGCAGTACTTC. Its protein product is CASSLHQGSVGEQYF.